A selection of T cell receptor beta chains follows, all from one sample in a study of blood T cell repertoires in COVID-19. Here immunoSEQ multiplex PCR was the method, and the copy in TCRdb shows in-frame clones only, minus some. The profile covers about 250,000 clones, with around 83% appearing a single time and roughly 5.8% taken by the ten largest. Sequencing used peripheral blood. The source is a man older than 75 with acute or convalescent COVID-19. Both conserved end residues are trimmed from each CDR3. The order of the fields is V gene, J gene, clone size, CDR3 protein. Size is omitted from some rows. Given values are once, few, many or a class for expanded clones.

TRBV19,TRBJ1-2,-,ASSSRGNYGYT
TRBV5-4,TRBJ1-1,-,ASSQQGGGTEAF
TRBV2,TRBJ1-2,-,ASSIQGGGYT
TRBV18,TRBJ2-3,once,ASSPLGDGADTQY
TRBV15,TRBJ2-3,-,ATGKIDTDTQY
TRBV11-3,TRBJ2-7,-,ASSSGGSYEQY
TRBV6-5,TRBJ2-2,-,ASHAGVGTGELF
TRBV16,TRBJ1-1,-,ASSFQSGTEAF
TRBV2,TRBJ2-5,-,ASTPRGVQETQY
TRBV5-1,TRBJ2-1,-,ASSPPSYEQF
TRBV6-6,TRBJ1-6,-,ASSDSYNSPLH
TRBV5-5,TRBJ2-5,-,ASERAGGRQETQY
TRBV3-1/TRBV3-2,TRBJ2-7,-,ASRDSAYEQY
TRBV7-2,TRBJ2-2,-,ASSRTSGATGELF
TRBV18,TRBJ2-6,-,ASSPTVLPGANVLT
TRBV3-1/TRBV3-2,TRBJ2-4,-,ASSLQSPGGNIQY
TRBV20-1,TRBJ2-3,-,SASLGREKYADTQY
TRBV7-9,TRBJ2-7,-,ASSFSVAHEQY
TRBV11-1,TRBJ1-2,-,ASSLAPGETNYGYT
TRBV5-1,TRBJ1-1,-,ASSLEGQGALSEAF
TRBV11-2,TRBJ2-7,-,ASSLVGGYEQY
TRBV5-1,TRBJ2-7,once,ASSWTAGAHEQY
TRBV28,TRBJ2-7,few,ASRRTSGANYEQY
TRBV5-1,TRBJ1-2,-,ASSFNGDGGYT
TRBV19,TRBJ1-2,-,ASSKEPGTGDNGYT
TRBV5-1,TRBJ2-7,-,ASSLGGQGNEQY
TRBV24-1,TRBJ1-5,-,ATSDFGINQPQH
TRBV28,TRBJ1-2,once,ASQFRGGGYT
TRBV6-5,TRBJ2-2,-,ASSYSARGWGELF
TRBV6-5,TRBJ1-5,-,ASRATGNSNQPQH
TRBV5-4,TRBJ1-1,-,ASSLGPLGGPNTEAF
TRBV24-1,TRBJ2-2,-,ATRGTGGTGELF
TRBV6-2/TRBV6-3,TRBJ2-1,-,ASSYLLAGGSEQF
TRBV28,TRBJ2-3,-,ASSQPRLAGATDTQY
TRBV24-1,TRBJ1-4,-,ATSDSTGVAEKLF
TRBV7-2,TRBJ2-2,-,ASSLYGGELF
TRBV30,TRBJ1-6,few,AWRIQGTRNYSPLH
TRBV11-2,TRBJ2-5,once,ASSLGTSGGSQETQY
TRBV5-1,TRBJ2-1,-,ASIAMVGGVDEQF
TRBV7-9,TRBJ2-2,few,ASSSQGSTGELF
TRBV5-4,TRBJ2-7,-,ASSSTSRGSYEQY
TRBV2,TRBJ2-2,-,ASAIGVSGELF
TRBV11-2,TRBJ2-7,-,ASSLFLGHLYEQY
TRBV5-1,TRBJ2-1,once,ASSELAEEGNEQF
TRBV9,TRBJ2-3,-,ASSALVGHTDTQY
TRBV11-2,TRBJ2-6,once,ASSPAGVLGANVLT
TRBV5-5,TRBJ1-1,few,ASSWGQGNTEAF
TRBV7-2,TRBJ2-7,-,ASSLERGEQY
TRBV18,TRBJ1-4,-,ASSPGEGNEKLF
TRBV19,TRBJ1-1,-,ASSIDGSALEAF
TRBV2,TRBJ2-3,few,ATKLGGGLTDTQY
TRBV30,TRBJ2-3,-,ASIRAADTQY